This TCR beta chain is drawn from a study of blood T cell repertoires in COVID-19 (dated by TCRdb to about 2020). Study-wide context: Samples from collaborators originated in the United States, Italy and Spain and spanned both the acute and convalescent phases of COVID-19. Nearly every sample came with metadata listing a de-identified subject ID, COVID-19 status, age in years and sex. The samples were drawn from two sources: the first 160 participants of the ongoing ImmuneRACE study, and 1,200 or so subjects contributed by 6 global collaborators. The repertoires were made available in a free public database intended to serve as a resource for research on the immune response to SARS-CoV-2. The material from the prospective study consisted of cDNA or gDNA derived from T cells, B-cell-depleted T cells, or PBMCs. Where HLA class I and class II types were available, the types were taken from metadata supplied by the sample provider, not from assay-based typing. The dataset comprised deeply sampled blood TCRbeta repertoires from subjects exposed to, actively infected with, or recovered from COVID-19.

Here is what the overall study found, with its caveats: The amount of clinical and demographic metadata varied by source and participant and was provided uncurated.

The CDR3 has 12 amino acids, counting the end cysteine and phenylalanine. Solely the CDR3 DNA is kept, with 36 bases framed from the first base. V is shortened by 7 bases, J by 0 bases, and the region joining them spans 6 bases. The collaborating institutions used their own protocols to collect whole blood in K2EDTA tubes. For TCRbeta analysis, collaborator samples were shipped as frozen whole blood, as isolated PBMCs, or as DNA extracted from either sample type. On this clone: Its antigen is unknown. No qualities accompany the bases; no much larger clone lies one base away.

The immunoSEQ Assay, a bias-controlled multiplex PCR, was used to amplify TCRbeta CDR3 regions from genomic DNA. For the original study's pipeline: The number of nucleated cells in each sample was estimated from the amplification of reference gene primers within the assay. To quantify the absolute abundance of each unique TCRbeta CDR3 rearrangement, sequence reads were collapsed and filtered. For each sample, productive Simpson clonality was calculated as the square root of Simpson's diversity index across productive rearrangements. The table was pulled from immuneACCESS by TCRdb, which kept in-frame rearrangements only. Such tables lose some clones; where checked, under half of the loss comes from unresolved V genes, and the rest has no known cause. The V and J calls and clone size were taken over from that table, and D and trimming were inferred from the DNA. For this sample there are roughly 14,000 clones; roughly nine tenths appear just once. The top ten constitute 15% to 20% of the sample.

Here the chain combines TRBV12-3 or TRBV12-4 and TRBJ2-5; no D gene is confidently identified. The source is a human donor with active COVID-19. The donor label of this sample is uncertain. Sequencing was performed on peripheral blood. The nucleotide sequence reads as follows: TGTGCCAGCAAACTGAACCAAGAGACCCAGTACTTC. Translation gives CASKLNQETQYF.